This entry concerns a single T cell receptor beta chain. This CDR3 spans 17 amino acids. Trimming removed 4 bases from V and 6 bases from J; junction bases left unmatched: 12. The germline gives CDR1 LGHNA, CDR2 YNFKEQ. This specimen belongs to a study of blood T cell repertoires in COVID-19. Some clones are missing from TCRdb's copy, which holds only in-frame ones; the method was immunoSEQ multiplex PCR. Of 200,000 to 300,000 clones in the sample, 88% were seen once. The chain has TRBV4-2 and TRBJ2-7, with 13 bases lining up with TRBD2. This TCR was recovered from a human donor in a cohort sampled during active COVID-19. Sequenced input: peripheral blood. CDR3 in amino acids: CASSPGLAGSLPREQYF. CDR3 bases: TGTGCCAGCAGCCCGGGACTAGCGGGATCCTTGCCTCGCGAGCAGTACTTC.